The sequence of this TCR beta chain was determined in a study of T cell changes during pregnancy in multiple sclerosis. Only in-frame clones appear in the TCRdb table, and some are missing; sequencing was by immunoSEQ multiplex PCR. The profile covers nearly 45,000 clones, with about 95% appearing a single time and about 0.92% taken by the ten largest. Per the germline V gene, CDR1 is LGHNA and CDR2 is YNFKEQ. This CDR3 comprises 15 residues. Trimming cost V 4 bases and J 4 bases; bases outside gene matches: 9. This specimen was peripheral blood, taken in the second trimester of pregnancy. This chain links TRBV4-2 with TRBJ2-5; 7 nucleotides align to TRBD2. This receptor was obtained from a female donor with multiple sclerosis, enrolled in a pregnancy study. CDR3 protein: CASSPDPGLGETQYF. In DNA form, the CDR3 reads TGTGCCAGCAGCCCGGATCCCGGACTAGGAGAGACCCAGTACTTC.